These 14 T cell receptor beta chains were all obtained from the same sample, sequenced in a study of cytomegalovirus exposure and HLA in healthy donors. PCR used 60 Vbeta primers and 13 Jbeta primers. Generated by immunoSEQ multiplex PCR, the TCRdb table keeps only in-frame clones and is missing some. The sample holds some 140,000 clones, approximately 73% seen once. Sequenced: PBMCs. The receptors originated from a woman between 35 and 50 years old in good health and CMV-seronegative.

CDR3 DNA sequence: TGCGCCAGCAGCTTACAACAGGGGGGGTTTTTGAACACTGAAGCTTTCTTT. Its protein product is CASSLQQGGFLNTEAFF. The chain couples TRBV5-1 to TRBJ1-1; the match to TRBD1 covers 8 bases. The trim removed 2 bases at V and 0 bases at J, leaving 9 bases unmatched. The CDR3 spans 17 residues. CDR1 is SGHRS and CDR2 is YFSETQ in the germline V gene. The full variable domain, in which reference TRBV5-1 and TRBJ1-1 provide the parts outside the CDR3, is KAGVTQTPRYLIKTRGQQVTLSCSPISGHRSVSWYQQTPGQGLQFLFEYFSETQRNKGNFPGRFSGRQFSNSRSEMNVSTLELGDSALYLCASSLQQGGFLNTEAFFGQGTRLTVV.

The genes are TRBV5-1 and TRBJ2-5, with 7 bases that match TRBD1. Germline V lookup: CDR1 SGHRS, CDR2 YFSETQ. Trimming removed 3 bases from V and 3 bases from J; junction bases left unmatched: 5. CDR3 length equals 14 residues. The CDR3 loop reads CASSSGDRKETQYF. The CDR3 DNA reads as TGCGCCAGCAGCTCAGGGGACAGAAAAGAGACCCAGTACTTC.

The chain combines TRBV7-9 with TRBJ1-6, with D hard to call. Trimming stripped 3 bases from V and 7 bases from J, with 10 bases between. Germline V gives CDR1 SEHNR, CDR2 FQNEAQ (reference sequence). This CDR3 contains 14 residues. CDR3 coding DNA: TGTGCCAGCAGCTTCCCCTCGGGAAATTCACCCCTCCACTTT. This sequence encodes CASSFPSGNSPLHF.

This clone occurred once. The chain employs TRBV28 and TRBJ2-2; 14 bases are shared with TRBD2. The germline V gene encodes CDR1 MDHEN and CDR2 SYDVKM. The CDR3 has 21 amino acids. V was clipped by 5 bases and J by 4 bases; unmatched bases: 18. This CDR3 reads CASSPWTSGGPDGSTTGELFF. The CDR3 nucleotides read TGTGCCAGCAGTCCATGGACTAGCGGGGGGCCAGACGGGAGTACCACCGGGGAGCTGTTTTTT.

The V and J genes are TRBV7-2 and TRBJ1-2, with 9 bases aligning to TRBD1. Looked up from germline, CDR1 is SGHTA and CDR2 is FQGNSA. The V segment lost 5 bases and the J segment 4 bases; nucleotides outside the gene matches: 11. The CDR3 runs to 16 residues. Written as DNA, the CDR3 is TGTGCCAGCAGCCATCTAACACAGGGGGCTCGCTATGGCTACACCTTC. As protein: CASSHLTQGARYGYTF.

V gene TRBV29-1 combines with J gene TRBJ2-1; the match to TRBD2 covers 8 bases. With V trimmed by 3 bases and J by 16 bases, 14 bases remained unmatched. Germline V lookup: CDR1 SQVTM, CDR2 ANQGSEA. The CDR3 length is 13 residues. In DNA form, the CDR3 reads TGCAGCGTTGATTCACGGGGGGGCCGTGGTGAATTCTTC. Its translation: CSVDSRGGRGEFF.

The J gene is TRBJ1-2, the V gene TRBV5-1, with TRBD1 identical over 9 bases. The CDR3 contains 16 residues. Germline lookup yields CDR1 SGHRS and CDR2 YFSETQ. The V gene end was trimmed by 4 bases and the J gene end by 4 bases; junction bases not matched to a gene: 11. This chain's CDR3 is CASSLVPGQGSYGYTF. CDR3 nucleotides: TGCGCCAGCAGCCTCGTCCCGGGACAGGGATCCTATGGCTACACCTTC.

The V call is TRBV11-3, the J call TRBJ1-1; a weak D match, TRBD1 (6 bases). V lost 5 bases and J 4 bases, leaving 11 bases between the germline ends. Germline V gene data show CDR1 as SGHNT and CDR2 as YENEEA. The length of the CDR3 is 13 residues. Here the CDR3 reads CASSPGQGTEAFF. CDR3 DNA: TGTGCCAGCAGCCCGGGACAAGGCACTGAAGCTTTCTTT.

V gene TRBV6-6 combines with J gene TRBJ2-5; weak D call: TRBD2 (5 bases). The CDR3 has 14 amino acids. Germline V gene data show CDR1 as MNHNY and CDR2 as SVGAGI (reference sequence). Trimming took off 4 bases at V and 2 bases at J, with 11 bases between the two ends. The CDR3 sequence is CASSSGDLQETQYF. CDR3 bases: TGTGCCAGCAGTTCCGGGGATTTACAAGAGACCCAGTACTTC.

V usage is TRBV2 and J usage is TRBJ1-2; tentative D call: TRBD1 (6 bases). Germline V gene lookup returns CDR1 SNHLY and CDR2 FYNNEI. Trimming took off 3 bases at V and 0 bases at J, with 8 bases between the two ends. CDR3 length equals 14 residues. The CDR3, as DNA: TGTGCCAGCAGTGATTGGACAGCTAACTATGGCTACACCTTC. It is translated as CASSDWTANYGYTF. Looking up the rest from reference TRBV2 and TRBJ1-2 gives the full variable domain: EPEVTQTPSHQVTQMGQEVILRCVPISNHLYFYWYRQILGQKVEFLVSFYNNEISEKSEIFDDQFSVERPDGSNFTLKIRSTKLEDSAMYFCASSDWTANYGYTFGSGTRLTVV.

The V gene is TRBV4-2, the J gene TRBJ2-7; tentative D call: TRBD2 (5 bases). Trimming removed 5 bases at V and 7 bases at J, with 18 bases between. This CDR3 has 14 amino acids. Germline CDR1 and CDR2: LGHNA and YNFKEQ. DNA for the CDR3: TGTGCCAGCAGCGAACATCCCGAGGGCGGGGAGCAGTACGTC. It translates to CASSEHPEGGEQYV.

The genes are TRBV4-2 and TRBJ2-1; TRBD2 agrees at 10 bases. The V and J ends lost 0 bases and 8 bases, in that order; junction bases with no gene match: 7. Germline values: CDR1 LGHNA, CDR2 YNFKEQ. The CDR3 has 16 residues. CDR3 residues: CASSQDRASGGDEQFF. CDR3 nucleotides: TGTGCCAGCAGCCAAGATCGGGCTAGCGGGGGCGATGAGCAGTTCTTC.

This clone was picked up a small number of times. The CDR3 DNA reads TGTGCCAGCAGCCGGGACAGGGAAGGTGGCTACACCTTC. Translated, it gives CASSRDREGGYTF. This sequence joins TRBV2 and TRBJ1-2, with 9 bases lining up with TRBD1. The CDR3 loop spans 13 amino acids. Per the germline V gene, CDR1 is SNHLY and CDR2 is FYNNEI. After removal of 6 bases from V and 7 bases from J, the junction contained 6 bases not matched to a gene.

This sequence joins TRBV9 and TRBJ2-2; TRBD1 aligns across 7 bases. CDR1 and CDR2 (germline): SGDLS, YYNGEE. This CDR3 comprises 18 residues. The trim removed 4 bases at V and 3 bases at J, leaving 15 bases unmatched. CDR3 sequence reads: CASSTQVETGYYTGELFF. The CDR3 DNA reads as TGTGCCAGCAGCACACAAGTAGAGACAGGGTACTACACCGGGGAGCTGTTTTTT.